These T cell receptor beta chains were read from a single sample in a study of patients and donors after allogeneic stem cell transplantation. TCRdb reanalysed the RT-PCR reads using MiXCR and keeps one entry per CDR3 protein. The sample holds about a million distinct CDR3 sequences, roughly 18% seen once. Sequencing was carried out using blood, either unsorted or a sorted T cell fraction (not recorded which). These receptors were collected from a human donor who was either an allogeneic HSCT recipient or a stem cell or donor lymphocyte infusion donor (not recorded which). It is not recorded whose cells these are; they may come from a transplant donor. Both conserved end residues are part of each CDR3. A D gene is named only where the DNA matches it firmly.

CDR3	V	D
CATSDSSRGKAEAFF	TRBV24-1	.
CASSLAIGGGEAFF	TRBV5-1	.
CASSPGEGSNQPQHF	TRBV12-3/TRBV12-4	.
CASSLAVRGANVLTF	TRBV7-2	.
CASSFRSVRDSYEQYF	TRBV12-3/TRBV12-4	.
CASSFLTITSSYNEQFF	TRBV12-3/TRBV12-4	.
CASRTWRDGTDTQYF	TRBV14	.
CAWAWGADTQYF	TRBV30	.
CSARESGIDTEAFF	TRBV20-1	.
CSLGRNQETQYF	TRBV29-1	.
CSAPRTVQETQYF	TRBV20-1	.
CSAPTRSPNSNQPQHF	TRBV20-1	.
CASSLPIYTF	TRBV7-3	.
CATSDSRRGASTDTQYF	TRBV24-1	TRBD2